Following are 20 T cell receptor beta chains from one sample sequenced in a study of cytomegalovirus exposure and HLA in healthy donors. 60 Vbeta and 13 Jbeta primers were used in PCR. The data were produced by immunoSEQ multiplex PCR, yet TCRdb's version contains in-frame clones alone and is incomplete. Of around 100,000 clones in the sample, 74% were seen once. Sequences were obtained from PBMCs. These receptors were collected from a man in his fifties in good health and CMV-seropositive.

This clone has just a few counts. The CDR3 bases are TGTGCCAGCAGCTTGAGCAGGGCGCGGGATAGCAATCAGCCCCAGCATTTT. This sequence encodes CASSLSRARDSNQPQHF. The rearrangement links TRBV5-6 to TRBJ1-5; D perhaps matches TRBD1 (5 bases). Germline lookup yields CDR1 SGHDT and CDR2 YYEEEE. V lost 1 base, J lost 0 bases, and 14 bases lay in between. The CDR3 is 17 residues long.

J is TRBJ2-3 and V is TRBV11-2, with 9 positions matching TRBD2. The ends lost 4 bases at V and 5 bases at J; junction bases unmatched: 13. The germline V gene encodes CDR1 SGHAT and CDR2 FQNNGV. The CDR3 has 17 residues. The CDR3, as DNA: TGTGCCAGCAGCTCCCTCAGCGGGGGGCCTCTTCAAGATACGCAGTATTTT. Translation: CASSSLSGGPLQDTQYF.

This chain links TRBV7-9 with TRBJ1-2, with TRBD1 identical over 8 bases. Germline CDR1 SEHNR, CDR2 FQNEAQ (reference sequence). The CDR3 has 17 amino acids. The J segment lost 4 bases and the V segment lost 2 bases, leaving 12 bases of the junction unmatched. This CDR3 reads CASSLIGQGDFSYGYTF. DNA for the CDR3: TGTGCCAGCAGCTTAATCGGACAGGGTGACTTTTCCTATGGCTACACCTTC.

This chain joins TRBV19 and TRBJ2-3, with D unresolved. Germline lookup yields CDR1 LNHDA and CDR2 SQIVND (reference sequence). This CDR3 region has 12 residues. With 10 bases removed from V and 0 bases from J, the gap between germline ends came to 8 bases. CDR3 sequence reads: CATKESTDTQYF. In DNA, the CDR3 is TGTGCCACCAAAGAGAGCACAGATACGCAGTATTTT.

The chain couples TRBV28 to TRBJ1-4, with D perhaps matching TRBD1 (5 bases). With 5 bases removed from V and 5 bases from J, the gap between germline ends came to 21 bases. Germline values: CDR1 MDHEN, CDR2 SYDVKM. CDR3 length: 17 residues. The CDR3 loop is CASSRGGGATLNEKLFF. The CDR3, as DNA: TGTGCCAGCAGTAGAGGCGGCGGGGCCACACTCAATGAAAAACTGTTTTTT.

This clone occurred a few times. The rearrangement links TRBV15 to TRBJ2-7; D uncertain. CDR3 length: 13 amino acids. Germline CDR1 and CDR2: LNHNV and YYDKDF (reference sequence). Trimming took 0 bases from V and 7 from J, leaving 10 bases between them. CDR3 nucleotides: TGTGCCACCAGCAGAGATCCCGCCGAGGAGCAGTACTTC. Its translation: CATSRDPAEEQYF.

J is TRBJ1-2 and V is TRBV5-6; TRBD1 might be the D (5 bases). The CDR3 length is 15 residues. The germline gives CDR1 SGHDT, CDR2 YYEEEE. V was trimmed by 0 bases and J by 4 bases, leaving 13 bases between them. The CDR3 protein is CASSLVGGSSYGYTF. The CDR3 DNA follows: TGTGCCAGCAGCTTGGTCGGGGGGTCCTCCTATGGCTACACCTTC.

CDR3 DNA sequence: TGTGCCAGCAGTGAAATTCAGGTGCGTACTGAAGCTTTCTTT. Translation gives CASSEIQVRTEAFF. The rearrangement joins TRBV6-5 to TRBJ1-1; D remains unclear. This CDR3 region has 14 residues. Germline lookup yields CDR1 MNHEY and CDR2 SVGAGI. The germline V and J ends were trimmed by 5 bases and 5 bases, with 15 bases remaining between them.

This clone was observed a few times. The chain links TRBV7-3 to TRBJ2-7, with 8 positions matching TRBD2. The CDR3 consists of 14 residues. In germline, CDR1 is SGHTA, CDR2 FQGTGA. J lost 4 bases, V lost 4 bases, and 6 bases had no gene match. The CDR3 sequence: CASSYTGGPYEQYF. CDR3 in DNA: TGTGCCAGCAGCTATACGGGGGGGCCGTACGAGCAGTACTTC.

Points on this clone: The same CDR3 also results from other DNA sequences found in this sample. The chain joins TRBV7-2 to TRBJ2-1; 7 nucleotides match TRBD1. The CDR3 extends over 14 amino acids. Germline V lookup: CDR1 SGHTA, CDR2 FQGNSA. V lost 5 bases and J lost 4; bases outside the gene matches: 5. CDR3 loop: CASSRDREYNEQFF. In DNA form, the CDR3 reads TGTGCCAGCAGCCGGGACAGAGAGTACAATGAGCAGTTCTTC. The full variable domain, rest sourced from reference TRBV7-2 and TRBJ2-1, is GAGVSQSPSNKVTEKGKDVELRCDPISGHTALYWYRQSLGQGLEFLIYFQGNSAPDKSGLPSDRFSAERTGGSVSTLTIQRTQQEDSAVYLCASSRDREYNEQFFGPGTRLTVL.

The rearrangement links TRBV9 to TRBJ2-3; D might be TRBD2 (6 bases). With 3 bases removed from V and 3 bases from J, the gap between germline ends came to 11 bases. Germline lookup yields CDR1 SGDLS and CDR2 YYNGEE. The CDR3 contains 14 residues. CDR3 nucleotides: TGTGCCAGCAGCGCCCGCGGGGTGACAGATACGCAGTATTTT. Translated: CASSARGVTDTQYF.

The rearrangement joins TRBV5-6 to TRBJ1-4, with TRBD1 matching over 8 bases. Germline trimming cut 3 bases from V and 8 bases from J; bases unmatched to any gene: 9. Per the germline V gene, CDR1 is SGHDT and CDR2 is YYEEEE. The CDR3 covers 15 residues. CDR3 coding DNA: TGTGCCAGCAGCTCAACGCAGGGGGCGGGCGAAAAACTGTTTTTT. Its translation: CASSSTQGAGEKLFF.

This chain joins TRBV4-1 and TRBJ2-7; TRBD2 agrees at 9 bases. CDR1 is MGHRA, CDR2 YSYEKL, per germline. This CDR3 is built from 15 residues. V lost 4 bases, J lost 0 bases, and 4 bases stayed unmatched. The CDR3 nucleotides are TGCGCCAGCAGCCGAATAGCGGGGGTCTCCTACGAGCAGTACTTC. This gives the protein CASSRIAGVSYEQYF.

The V and J genes are TRBV11-2 and TRBJ2-3; 7 nucleotides match TRBD2. V gave up 6 bases and J gave up 7 bases; unmatched junction bases: 16. This CDR3 spans 16 amino acids. The V gene's germline CDR1 is SGHAT and CDR2 FQNNGV. The CDR3 DNA is TGTGCCAGCAGGGCCCCGGGACTAAGGAGAATAAATACGCAGTATTTT. Residues: CASRAPGLRRINTQYF. The full variable domain, with the rest looked up from reference TRBV11-2 and TRBJ2-3, is EAGVAQSPRYKIIEKRQSVAFWCNPISGHATLYWYQQILGQGPKLLIQFQNNGVVDDSQLPKDRFSAERLKGVDSTLKIQPAKLEDSAVYLCASRAPGLRRINTQYFGPGTRLTVL.

This chain uses TRBV28 with TRBJ1-5, with D unresolved. The germline V and J ends were trimmed by 6 bases and 5 bases, with 11 bases remaining between them. The CDR3 length is 13 residues. Germline assignment: CDR1 MDHEN and CDR2 SYDVKM. CDR3 DNA: TGTGCCAGCAGCCCCCCCTCCGATCAGCCCCAGCATTTT. It is translated as CASSPPSDQPQHF.

Details on this clone: The same CDR3 can be traced to other DNA sequences in this sample. The chain has TRBV5-4 and TRBJ1-2; D remains unclear. Deletions cut 0 bases from V and 4 bases from J, with 4 bases between. Germline CDR1 reads SGHNT; CDR2 reads YYREEE (reference sequence). The CDR3 totals 12 residues. CDR3 residues: CASSLDSYGYTF. The DNA of the CDR3 is TGTGCCAGCAGCTTGGATAGCTATGGCTACACCTTC.

The rearrangement links TRBV2 to TRBJ2-1; tentative D call: TRBD2 (7 bases). The germline V gene encodes CDR1 SNHLY and CDR2 FYNNEI. The CDR3 length is 13 residues. Between the trimmed V and J ends, which lost 4 bases and 15 bases, there was a span of 19 bases. The CDR3: CASSGLGGGRRFF. Here the CDR3 DNA reads TGTGCCAGCAGTGGACTAGGGGGGGGGCGCCGGTTCTTC.

On this clone itself: The sample carries other DNA sequences with the same CDR3. The chain is built from TRBV30 and TRBJ2-3; D not certain. This CDR3 has 13 residues. Trimming pared 0 bases from V and 6 bases from J, leaving 10 bases between. Looked up from germline, CDR1 is GTSNPN and CDR2 is SVGIG (reference sequence). The CDR3 region has the DNA TGTGCCTGGAGTGTAGGAAGCGCGGATACGCAGTATTTT. This sequence encodes CAWSVGSADTQYF.

The J gene is TRBJ1-4, the V gene TRBV2; TRBD1 is a possible D gene (5 bases). This CDR3 has 14 amino acids. V was trimmed by 8 bases and J by 3 bases, leaving 13 bases between them. Germline V CDR1 and CDR2: SNHLY, FYNNEI. The CDR3: CASSVGGANEKLFF. DNA of the CDR3: TGTGCCAGCTCTGTGGGGGGTGCTAATGAAAAACTGTTTTTT.

The rearrangement uses TRBV5-1 and TRBJ1-3, with D maybe TRBD1 (5 bases). Trimming left V 4 bases short and J 2 bases short, with 19 bases between. The V gene's germline CDR1 is SGHRS and CDR2 YFSETQ. CDR3 size: 17 residues. The DNA for the CDR3 is TGCGCCAGCAGCCTGGACGGGGGACGATTCCCTGGAAACACCATATATTTT. It specifies CASSLDGGRFPGNTIYF. The full variable domain, in which reference TRBV5-1 and TRBJ1-3 provide the parts outside the CDR3, is KAGVTQTPRYLIKTRGQQVTLSCSPISGHRSVSWYQQTPGQGLQFLFEYFSETQRNKGNFPGRFSGRQFSNSRSEMNVSTLELGDSALYLCASSLDGGRFPGNTIYFGEGSWLTVV.